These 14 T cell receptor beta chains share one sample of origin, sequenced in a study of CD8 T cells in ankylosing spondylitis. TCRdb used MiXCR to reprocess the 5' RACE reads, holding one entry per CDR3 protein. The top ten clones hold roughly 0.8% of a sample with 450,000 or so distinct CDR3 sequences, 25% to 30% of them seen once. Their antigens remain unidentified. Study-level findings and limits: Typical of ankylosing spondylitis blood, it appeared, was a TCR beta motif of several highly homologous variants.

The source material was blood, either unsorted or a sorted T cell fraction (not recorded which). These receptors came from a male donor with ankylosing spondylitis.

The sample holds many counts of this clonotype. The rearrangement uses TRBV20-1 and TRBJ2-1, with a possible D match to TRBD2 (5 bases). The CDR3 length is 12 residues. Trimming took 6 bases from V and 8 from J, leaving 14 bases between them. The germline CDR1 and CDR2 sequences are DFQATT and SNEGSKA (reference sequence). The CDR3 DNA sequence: TGCAGTGCCGAGCGGAATGCGGATGAGCAGTTCTTC. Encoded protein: CSAERNADEQFF.

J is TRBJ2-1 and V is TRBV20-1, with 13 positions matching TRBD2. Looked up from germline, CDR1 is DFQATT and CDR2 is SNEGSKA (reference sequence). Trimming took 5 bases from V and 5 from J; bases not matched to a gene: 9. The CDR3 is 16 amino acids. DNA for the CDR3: TGCAGTGCTGGCTTACTAGCGGGAGGGCCCAACAATGAGCAGTTCTTC. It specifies CSAGLLAGGPNNEQFF.

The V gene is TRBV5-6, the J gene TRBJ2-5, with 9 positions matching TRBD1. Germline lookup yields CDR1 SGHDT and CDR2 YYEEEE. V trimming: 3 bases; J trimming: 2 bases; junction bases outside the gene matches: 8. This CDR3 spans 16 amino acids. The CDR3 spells CASSYLTGGRQETQYF. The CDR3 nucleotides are TGTGCCAGCAGCTACTTGACAGGGGGTAGACAAGAGACCCAGTACTTC.

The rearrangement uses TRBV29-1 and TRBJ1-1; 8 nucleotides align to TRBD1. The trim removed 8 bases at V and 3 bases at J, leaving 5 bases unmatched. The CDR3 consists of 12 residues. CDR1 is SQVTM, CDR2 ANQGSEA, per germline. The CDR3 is CSLQQGDTEAFF. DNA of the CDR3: TGCAGCCTACAACAGGGGGACACTGAAGCTTTCTTT.

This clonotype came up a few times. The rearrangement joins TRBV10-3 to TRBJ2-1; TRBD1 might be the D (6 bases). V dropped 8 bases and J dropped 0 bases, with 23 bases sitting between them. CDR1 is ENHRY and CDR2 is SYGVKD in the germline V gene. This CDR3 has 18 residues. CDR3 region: CAIGVPGQQPSSYNEQFF. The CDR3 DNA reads TGTGCCATCGGGGTGCCGGGACAACAACCTAGCTCCTACAATGAGCAGTTCTTC.

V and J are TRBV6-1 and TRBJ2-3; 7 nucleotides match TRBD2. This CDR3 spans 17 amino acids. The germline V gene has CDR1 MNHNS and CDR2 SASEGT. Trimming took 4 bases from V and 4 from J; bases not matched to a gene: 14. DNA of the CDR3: TGTGCCAGCAGTGCTTCGTGGTGGGAGGGCCGCTCAGATACGCAGTATTTT. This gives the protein CASSASWWEGRSDTQYF.

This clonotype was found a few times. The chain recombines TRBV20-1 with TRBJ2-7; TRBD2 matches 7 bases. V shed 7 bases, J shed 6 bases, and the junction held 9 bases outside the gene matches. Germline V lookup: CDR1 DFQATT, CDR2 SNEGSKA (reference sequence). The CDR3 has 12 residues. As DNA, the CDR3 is TGCAGTGGGGAGGGCCGCGAGATCGAGCAGTACTTC. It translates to CSGEGREIEQYF.

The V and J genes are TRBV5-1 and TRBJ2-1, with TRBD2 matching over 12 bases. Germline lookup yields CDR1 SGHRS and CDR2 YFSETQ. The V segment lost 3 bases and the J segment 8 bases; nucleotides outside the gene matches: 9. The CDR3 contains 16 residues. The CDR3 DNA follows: TGCGCCAGCAGCTCTGGACTAGCGGGAAGCGTCCATGAGCAGTTCTTC. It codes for CASSSGLAGSVHEQFF.

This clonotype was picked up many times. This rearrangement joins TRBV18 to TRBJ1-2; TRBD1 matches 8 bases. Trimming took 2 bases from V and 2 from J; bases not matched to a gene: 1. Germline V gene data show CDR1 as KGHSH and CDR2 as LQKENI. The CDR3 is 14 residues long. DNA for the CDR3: TGTGCCAGCTCACCAAGGACAGGGAACTATGGCTACACCTTC. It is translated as CASSPRTGNYGYTF.

The CDR3: CASSPILLHTQYF. Here the CDR3 DNA reads TGTGCCAGCAGCCCCATCCTCCTACATACGCAGTATTTT. The chain combines TRBV7-2 with TRBJ2-3; D ambiguous. Germline values: CDR1 SGHTA, CDR2 FQGNSA. V lost 5 bases and J 7 bases, leaving 13 bases between the germline ends. This CDR3 region has 13 residues.

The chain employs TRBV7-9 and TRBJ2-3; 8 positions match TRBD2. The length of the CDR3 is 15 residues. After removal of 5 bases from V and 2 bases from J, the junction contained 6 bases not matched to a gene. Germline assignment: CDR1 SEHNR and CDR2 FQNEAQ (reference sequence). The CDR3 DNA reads TGTGCCAGCAGCCTTATAGCGGGACTCACAGATACGCAGTATTTT. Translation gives CASSLIAGLTDTQYF.

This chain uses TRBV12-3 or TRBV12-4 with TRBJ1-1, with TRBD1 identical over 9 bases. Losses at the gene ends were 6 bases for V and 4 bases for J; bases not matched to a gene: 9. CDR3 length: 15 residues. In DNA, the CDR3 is TGTGCCAGCAGCTCGGGGGGGACAGGGATCACTGAAGCTTTCTTT. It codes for CASSSGGTGITEAFF.

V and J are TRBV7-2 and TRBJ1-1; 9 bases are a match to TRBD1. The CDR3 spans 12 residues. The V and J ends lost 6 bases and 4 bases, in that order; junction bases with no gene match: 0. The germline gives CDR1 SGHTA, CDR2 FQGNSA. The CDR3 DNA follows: TGTGCCAGCAGGGACAGGGGCACTGAAGCTTTCTTT. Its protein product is CASRDRGTEAFF. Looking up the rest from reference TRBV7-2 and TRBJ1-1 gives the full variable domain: GAGVSQSPSNKVTEKGKDVELRCDPISGHTALYWYRQSLGQGLEFLIYFQGNSAPDKSGLPSDRFSAERTGGSVSTLTIQRTQQEDSAVYLCASRDRGTEAFFGQGTRLTVV.

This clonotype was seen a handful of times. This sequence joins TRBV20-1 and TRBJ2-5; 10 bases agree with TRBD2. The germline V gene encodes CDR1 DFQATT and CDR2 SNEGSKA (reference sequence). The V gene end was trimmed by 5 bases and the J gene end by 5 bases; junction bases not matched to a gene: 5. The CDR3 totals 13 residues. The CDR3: CSARMTSGETQYF. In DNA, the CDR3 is TGCAGTGCTCGGATGACTAGCGGGGAGACCCAGTACTTC.